This passage covers 28 T cell receptor beta chains from one sample sequenced in a study of OX40 agonist ivuxolimab in advanced cancers. Repertoires were generated with immunoSEQ multiplex PCR, while TCRdb's copy carries only in-frame clones and drops some. The data contain some 99,000 clones, approximately 94% of them seen just once; the ten biggest clones take up around 0.17%. Source: CD4+ or CD8+ T cells sorted from blood, taken in a trial of the OX40 agonist ivuxolimab. These TCRs come from an adult with an advanced solid tumor such as melanoma, head and neck, liver or kidney cancer.

The chain employs TRBV15 and TRBJ2-1; 8 bases fit TRBD2. Germline V lookup: CDR1 LNHNV, CDR2 YYDKDF (reference sequence). V dropped 2 bases and J dropped 5; count of bases not matched to a gene: 11. The CDR3 is made up of 17 amino acids. CDR3 DNA sequence: TGTGCCACCAGCAGACTCGTCTCGAGCGGGGGCAACAATGAGCAGTTCTTC. This codes for CATSRLVSSGGNNEQFF.

The chain links TRBV27 to TRBJ1-6, with TRBD1 identical over 9 bases. The germline V gene encodes CDR1 MNHEY and CDR2 SMNVEV (reference sequence). V was clipped by 3 bases and J by 0 bases; unmatched bases: 6. The CDR3 loop spans 18 amino acids. CDR3 sequence: CASSFQGQGSSYNSPLHF. CDR3 DNA: TGTGCCAGCAGTTTTCAGGGACAGGGAAGCTCCTATAATTCACCCCTCCACTTT.

The J gene is TRBJ1-2, the V gene TRBV6-5, with 8 bases fitting TRBD1. Germline CDR1 and CDR2: MNHEY and SVGAGI. V was pared by 6 bases and J by 8 bases, with 11 bases of the junction left unmatched. The CDR3 runs 14 residues. In nucleotides, the CDR3 is TGTGCCAGCAGACCGGACAGGGCGGAAGGCGGCTACACCTTC. Encoded protein: CASRPDRAEGGYTF.

This chain connects TRBV6-5 to TRBJ2-1; no clear D gene. The length of the CDR3 is 12 residues. Per the germline V gene, CDR1 is MNHEY and CDR2 is SVGAGI. V was cut by 5 bases and J by 5 bases, with 7 bases left in between. The DNA of the CDR3 is TGTGCCAGCAGTCGAACGAACAATGAGCAGTTCTTC. Its protein is CASSRTNNEQFF.

The J gene is TRBJ1-1, the V gene TRBV5-1, with D perhaps TRBD1 (6 bases). The CDR3 is 18 residues long. The V end was cut by 2 bases, the J end by 0 bases, with 20 bases between. CDR1 is SGHRS and CDR2 is YFSETQ in the germline V gene. The CDR3 is CASSLLEWTAYMNTEAFF. The DNA of the CDR3 is TGCGCCAGCAGCTTATTAGAATGGACAGCATACATGAACACTGAAGCTTTCTTT.

This chain joins TRBV28 and TRBJ2-3; D uncertain. Germline values: CDR1 MDHEN, CDR2 SYDVKM. V was clipped by 3 bases and J by 0 bases, with 4 bases between them. The length of the CDR3 is 13 residues. In nucleotides, the CDR3 is TGTGCCAGCAGTTTGGGGAGCACAGATACGCAGTATTTT. Protein sequence: CASSLGSTDTQYF.

The V gene is TRBV11-1, the J gene TRBJ1-5; unclear D gene. CDR3 length equals 13 residues. V lost 1 base to trimming and J lost 4 bases, with 5 bases between them. Looked up from germline, CDR1 is SGHAT and CDR2 is FQDESV (reference sequence). CDR3: CASSLEWNQPQHF. The CDR3 region has the DNA TGTGCCAGCAGCTTAGAGTGGAATCAGCCCCAGCATTTT.

V usage is TRBV6-6 and J usage is TRBJ1-6, with 9 bases matching TRBD1. Germline CDR1 is MNHNY and CDR2 is SVGAGI (reference sequence). After removal of 6 bases from V and 7 bases from J, the junction contained 4 bases not matched to a gene. The CDR3 is made up of 14 amino acids. CDR3 sequence reads: CASRYGQGNSPLHF. The CDR3 bases are TGTGCCAGCAGATATGGACAGGGGAATTCACCCCTCCACTTT.

This rearrangement joins TRBV27 to TRBJ2-3, with TRBD2 as a possible D gene (5 bases). Germline CDR1 and CDR2: MNHEY and SMNVEV (reference sequence). Trimming took 3 bases from V and 4 from J, leaving 14 bases between them. The CDR3 is made up of 15 amino acids. The CDR3 nucleotides are TGTGCCAGCAGTTTTACCCTAGCCTCCCCAGATACGCAGTATTTT. Its translation is CASSFTLASPDTQYF.

The chain links TRBV10-2 to TRBJ1-1, with D unresolved. This CDR3 is 15 amino acids long. V lost 8 bases, J lost 4 bases, and 20 bases lay in between. Germline V CDR1 and CDR2: WSHSY, SAAADI. The CDR3 here is CASSSWEDFFTEAFF. The CDR3, as DNA: TGCGCCAGCTCGTCGTGGGAGGATTTTTTCACTGAAGCTTTCTTT.

The chain links TRBV5-1 to TRBJ2-6; 7 positions match TRBD1. V was clipped by 2 bases and J by 0 bases; unmatched bases: 8. CDR1 is SGHRS and CDR2 is YFSETQ in the germline V gene. The CDR3 is made up of 18 amino acids. The CDR3 DNA reads TGCGCCAGCAGCTTAAGGGGACAGAGTAACTCTGGGGCCAACGTCCTGACTTTC. Protein: CASSLRGQSNSGANVLTF.

In the case of this clone: Other DNA variants within this sample encode the same CDR3. This chain connects TRBV5-1 to TRBJ1-1; D perhaps matches TRBD1 (5 bases). Trimming left V 3 bases short and J 1 base short, with 7 bases between. Germline loops: CDR1 SGHRS, CDR2 YFSETQ. The CDR3 spans 13 residues. CDR3 nucleotide sequence: TGCGCCAGCAGCTCTCAGGGGAACACTGAAGCTTTCTTT. Its protein is CASSSQGNTEAFF.

The chain is built from TRBV9 and TRBJ2-3, with 15 bases matching TRBD2. Germline V gene lookup returns CDR1 SGDLS and CDR2 YYNGEE. This CDR3 is 18 amino acids long. V dropped 0 bases and J dropped 9; count of bases not matched to a gene: 11. CDR3 bases: TGTGCCAGCAGCGTAGCCGGACTAGCGGGGGGGGACGCGTTAACGCAGTATTTT. Amino acid sequence: CASSVAGLAGGDALTQYF.

The genes are TRBV28 and TRBJ2-7; 10 bases align to TRBD2. The CDR3 consists of 14 residues. J was trimmed by 2 bases and V by 6 bases; bases with no gene match: 4. Germline CDR1 is MDHEN and CDR2 is SYDVKM. The CDR3 sequence is CASRLAGGTYEQYF. CDR3 in DNA: TGTGCCAGCAGGTTAGCGGGAGGTACCTACGAGCAGTACTTC.

This clone was detected a few times. This chain links TRBV9 with TRBJ1-3; D perhaps matches TRBD1 (6 bases). This CDR3 contains 15 residues. The germline V gene has CDR1 SGDLS and CDR2 YYNGEE. V was cut by 2 bases and J by 2 bases, with 11 bases left in between. CDR3 sequence (DNA): TGTGCCAGCAGCGTCGATCAGGGGACTGGAAACACCATATATTTT. It is translated as CASSVDQGTGNTIYF. Drawing the rest from reference TRBV9 and TRBJ1-3, the complete variable domain is DSGVTQTPKHLITATGQRVTLRCSPRSGDLSVYWYQQSLDQGLQFLIQYYNGEERAKGNILERFSAQQFPDLHSELNLSSLELGDSALYFCASSVDQGTGNTIYFGEGSWLTVV.

The chain couples TRBV5-4 to TRBJ2-1; 7 bases map to TRBD1. Germline values: CDR1 SGHNT, CDR2 YYREEE (reference sequence). CDR3 length: 15 amino acids. The ends lost 1 base at V and 0 bases at J; junction bases unmatched: 1. CDR3 residues: CASSLNRGSYNEQFF. CDR3 bases: TGTGCCAGCAGCTTGAACAGGGGCTCCTACAATGAGCAGTTCTTC.

The chain is built from TRBV7-2 and TRBJ1-2, with 10 bases fitting TRBD1. Germline values: CDR1 SGHTA, CDR2 FQGNSA. After removal of 3 bases from V and 1 base from J, the junction contained 2 bases not matched to a gene. The CDR3 length is 15 residues. The CDR3 region is CASSFGTGDNYGYTF. DNA for the CDR3: TGTGCCAGCAGCTTTGGGACAGGGGATAACTATGGCTACACCTTC.

This clone was recorded only once. V usage is TRBV28 and J usage is TRBJ2-2; 8 bases line up with TRBD1. The germline CDR1 and CDR2 sequences are MDHEN and SYDVKM. The CDR3 sequence is 16 residues long. After removal of 5 bases from V and 1 base from J, the junction contained 6 bases not matched to a gene. The CDR3 DNA reads TGTGCCAGCAGTGAGGCCGGGACAGGGAACACCGGGGAGCTGTTTTTT. Its translation is CASSEAGTGNTGELFF. Full variable domain (remainder filled in from reference TRBV28 and TRBJ2-2): DVKVTQSSRYLVKRTGEKVFLECVQDMDHENMFWYRQDPGLGLRLIYFSYDVKMKEKGDIPEGYSVSREKKERFSLILESASTNQTSMYLCASSEAGTGNTGELFFGEGSRLTVL.

V is TRBV6-1 and J is TRBJ1-4; possibly TRBD1 for D (5 bases). V was shortened by 2 bases and J by 13 bases, with 11 bases between the two germline ends. Per germline, CDR1 MNHNS and CDR2 SASEGT. This CDR3 is built from 12 residues. In DNA, the CDR3 is TGTGCCAGCAGTGAATCGTGGGGGAGACTGTTTTTT. This gives the protein CASSESWGRLFF.

This chain connects TRBV19 to TRBJ1-1; D gene uncertain. The CDR3 is 15 residues long. Germline loops: CDR1 LNHDA, CDR2 SQIVND (reference sequence). V was pared by 3 bases and J by 0 bases, with 11 bases between. The CDR3 region has the DNA TGTGCCAGTAGTATCGAGTTGGCCATGAACACTGAAGCTTTCTTT. This sequence encodes CASSIELAMNTEAFF.

As to this clone: At one end, the junction sequence differs from germline, possibly due to a read error. The J gene is TRBJ1-2, the V gene TRBV6-6, with a weak D call TRBD1 (5 bases). The CDR3 has 14 residues. Germline lookup yields CDR1 MNHNY and CDR2 SVGAGI (reference sequence). This chain's CDR3 is CTSSYGAGNYGYTF. CDR3 bases: TGTACCAGCAGTTACGGGGCAGGGAACTATGGCTACACCTTC.

For the CDR3, the DNA is TGTGCCAGCAGTTCGCGAGGAGCGGGAGAAAACTACGAGCAGTACTTC. Translating gives CASSSRGAGENYEQYF. V is TRBV27 and J is TRBJ2-7; 8 bases map to TRBD2. Unmatched junction bases numbered 11, after V lost 4 bases and J lost 3 bases. Per the germline V gene, CDR1 is MNHEY and CDR2 is SMNVEV (reference sequence). The CDR3 totals 16 residues.

The chain has TRBV7-9 and TRBJ1-4, with a weak D call TRBD1 (5 bases). The CDR3 runs to 15 residues. The V end lost 5 bases, the J end lost 5 bases, and 15 bases lay between the germline ends. Germline CDR1 reads SEHNR; CDR2 reads FQNEAQ (reference sequence). Here the CDR3 DNA reads TGTGCCAGCAGCCGGGGTGGGACCTTAAATGAAAAACTGTTTTTT. This sequence encodes CASSRGGTLNEKLFF.

V gene TRBV27 combines with J gene TRBJ2-7; 9 bases map to TRBD2. Germline V gene lookup returns CDR1 MNHEY and CDR2 SMNVEV (reference sequence). CDR3 length: 18 amino acids. The V gene end was trimmed by 4 bases and the J gene end by 3 bases; junction bases not matched to a gene: 16. CDR3 residues: CASSSSGVMREGNYEQYF. CDR3 nucleotides: TGTGCCAGCAGTTCATCAGGAGTAATGCGGGAGGGCAACTACGAGCAGTACTTC.

CDR3 sequence reads: CASSFRLAGGPWNEQFF. The CDR3 DNA is TGCGCCAGCAGCTTCCGTCTAGCGGGAGGGCCTTGGAATGAGCAGTTCTTC. The V and J genes are TRBV5-1 and TRBJ2-1; 12 bases line up with TRBD2. This CDR3 is built from 17 residues. J lost 7 bases, V lost 2 bases, and 10 bases had no gene match. CDR1 and CDR2 (germline): SGHRS, YFSETQ.

This chain joins TRBV5-6 and TRBJ1-1; D is possibly TRBD1 (6 bases). The CDR3 consists of 16 residues. Trimming took 1 base from V and 4 from J, leaving 17 bases between them. Germline V gives CDR1 SGHDT, CDR2 YYEEEE. CDR3 sequence (DNA): TGTGCCAGCAGCTTGAAGCGGAGGGGGATTATCACTGAAGCTTTCTTT. Its translation: CASSLKRRGIITEAFF.

The chain carries TRBV2 and TRBJ2-2, with D perhaps matching TRBD1 or TRBD2 (6 bases each). The ends were cut back, 4 bases at V and 6 bases at J, with 9 bases in the middle. The CDR3 consists of 13 residues. CDR1 is SNHLY and CDR2 is FYNNEI in the germline V gene. The CDR3 spells CASSGGAAGELFF. Written as DNA, the CDR3 is TGTGCCAGCAGTGGGGGGGCCGCCGGGGAGCTGTTTTTT.

The V gene is TRBV2, the J gene TRBJ2-1, with D possibly being TRBD2 (6 bases). Between the trimmed V and J ends, which lost 2 bases and 14 bases, there was a span of 16 bases. Germline values: CDR1 SNHLY, CDR2 FYNNEI. The CDR3 runs 13 residues. This chain's CDR3 is CASSERSREMKFF. CDR3 sequence (DNA): TGTGCCAGCAGTGAACGATCCCGGGAGATGAAGTTCTTC.